Below are 18 T cell receptor beta chains sequenced from a single sample in a study of cytomegalovirus exposure and HLA in healthy donors. The PCR contained 60 Vbeta and 13 Jbeta primers. Sequencing was performed with immunoSEQ multiplex PCR; in TCRdb, only in-frame clones are kept and a portion is missing. The sample holds roughly 90,000 clones, around 82% seen once. Material for sequencing was PBMCs. These receptors originate from a man under 40 in good health and CMV-seropositive.

The rearrangement uses TRBV18 and TRBJ1-4; tentative D call: TRBD1 (6 bases). CDR3 size: 14 residues. Trimming cost V 8 bases and J 0 bases, with 10 bases left between them. Germline values: CDR1 KGHSH, CDR2 LQKENI. CDR3 residues: CASGAGATNEKLFF. The CDR3 bases are TGTGCCAGCGGAGCAGGGGCAACTAATGAAAAACTGTTTTTT.

This rearrangement joins TRBV4-1 to TRBJ1-5; D is possibly TRBD1 (5 bases). Deletions cut 6 bases from V and 1 base from J, with 10 bases between. The CDR3 has 14 residues. CDR1 is MGHRA and CDR2 is YSYEKL in the germline V gene. The CDR3 is CASSPGRSNQPQHF. In DNA, the CDR3 is TGCGCCAGCAGTCCAGGGAGGAGCAATCAGCCCCAGCATTTT.

The chain couples TRBV11-2 to TRBJ1-3, with D possibly matching TRBD1 (5 bases). There are 16 residues in the CDR3. Germline CDR1 reads SGHAT; CDR2 reads FQNNGV. The V gene lost 1 base and the J gene lost 2 bases, with 12 bases spanning the gap. The CDR3 nucleotides are TGTGCCAGCAGCTTAGCCCTCTCGGGGGCTGGAAACACCATATATTTT. Encoded protein: CASSLALSGAGNTIYF.

The rearrangement links TRBV6-5 to TRBJ1-2; 8 bases match TRBD1. This CDR3 has 14 amino acids. V shed 6 bases and J 6 bases; nucleotides not matched to a gene: 9. CDR1 MNHEY and CDR2 SVGAGI come from the germline V gene. The CDR3 is CASRTPGQAHGYTF. The DNA of the CDR3 is TGTGCCAGCAGGACCCCGGGACAGGCTCATGGCTACACCTTC.

This clone appeared once. The chain has TRBV28 and TRBJ2-1; TRBD1 aligns across 7 bases. With V trimmed by 1 base and J by 8 bases, 5 bases remained unmatched. The CDR3 runs to 14 residues. Germline CDR1 is MDHEN and CDR2 is SYDVKM. CDR3 region: CASSLSGGGDEQFF. The CDR3 coding sequence is TGTGCCAGCAGTTTATCAGGGGGTGGGGATGAGCAGTTCTTC.

This clone occurred a few times. The chain couples TRBV5-1 to TRBJ2-2; 10 bases match TRBD2. This CDR3 region has 14 residues. Trimming removed 3 bases from V and 5 bases from J; junction bases left unmatched: 1. Germline CDR1 is SGHRS and CDR2 is YFSETQ. This CDR3 is CASSWTSGTGELFF. DNA of the CDR3: TGCGCCAGCAGCTGGACTAGCGGTACCGGGGAGCTGTTTTTT.

This chain uses TRBV27 with TRBJ2-7; TRBD2 matches 11 bases. J was trimmed by 3 bases and V by 6 bases; bases with no gene match: 7. Per germline, CDR1 MNHEY and CDR2 SMNVEV (reference sequence). The CDR3 contains 15 residues. The CDR3 sequence: CASRRLAGPIYEQYF. CDR3 in DNA: TGTGCCAGCAGAAGACTAGCGGGGCCAATCTACGAGCAGTACTTC.

This clone has more than one count but fewer than ten. The chain uses TRBV7-2 and TRBJ1-4; D is undetermined. There are 15 residues in the CDR3. With 1 base removed from V and 7 bases from J, the gap between germline ends came to 13 bases. Germline loops: CDR1 SGHTA, CDR2 FQGNSA. CDR3 region: CASSLDTTAGEKLFF. In nucleotides, the CDR3 is TGTGCCAGCAGCTTAGACACGACTGCTGGTGAAAAACTGTTTTTT.

This sequence joins TRBV19 and TRBJ1-1; D might be TRBD1 (5 bases). V lost 11 bases to trimming and J lost 4 bases, with 17 bases between them. Per the germline V gene, CDR1 is LNHDA and CDR2 is SQIVND (reference sequence). CDR3 length: 13 amino acids. For the CDR3, the DNA is TGTGCCCGAACGAGCAGGGATGGCACTGAAGCTTTCTTT. Residues: CARTSRDGTEAFF.

In nucleotides, the CDR3 is TGTGCCAGCAGCTTAGACTGGAATAGCGGGAGACGAGGAGAGCAGTACTTC. Encoded protein: CASSLDWNSGRRGEQYF. The V call is TRBV7-2, the J call TRBJ2-7, with 9 bases lining up with TRBD2. The CDR3 is 17 residues long. CDR1 is SGHTA, CDR2 FQGNSA, per germline. With V trimmed by 1 base and J by 7 bases, 14 bases remained unmatched.

J is TRBJ2-7 and V is TRBV28; D might be TRBD2 (6 bases). V was trimmed by 3 bases and J by 0 bases, leaving 12 bases between them. Germline V gene sequence: CDR1 MDHEN, CDR2 SYDVKM. The CDR3 extends over 15 amino acids. The CDR3 protein is CASSLREEGSYEQYF. For the CDR3, the DNA is TGTGCCAGCAGTTTGAGGGAGGAAGGCTCCTACGAGCAGTACTTC.

This clone was seen a few times. V is TRBV5-8 and J is TRBJ2-7; 8 positions match TRBD1. J gave up 5 bases and V 2 bases, and 18 bases lay outside the gene matches. The CDR3 covers 18 residues. In germline, CDR1 is SGHTS, CDR2 YDEGEE. CDR3 amino acids: CASSFLLPLDRARDEQYF. CDR3 bases: TGTGCCAGCAGCTTTCTTCTCCCCCTGGACAGGGCGAGGGACGAGCAGTACTTC.

The genes are TRBV27 and TRBJ2-2; 7 bases align to TRBD1. Trimming took 6 bases from V and 4 from J; bases not matched to a gene: 14. CDR3 length: 17 residues. Germline values: CDR1 MNHEY, CDR2 SMNVEV (reference sequence). In nucleotides, the CDR3 is TGTGCCAGCAGGGGGATTGAAGACAGGGCGGGCACCGGGGAGCTGTTTTTT. This translates into CASRGIEDRAGTGELFF.

The chain employs TRBV10-3 and TRBJ2-1; D not resolved. CDR1 and CDR2 (germline): ENHRY, SYGVKD. This CDR3 is built from 14 residues. V shed 3 bases and J shed 0 bases, with 6 bases lying between them. In DNA form, the CDR3 reads TGTGCCATCAGTGACAACTTCTCCTACAATGAGCAGTTCTTC. This codes for CAISDNFSYNEQFF.

The chain joins TRBV11-2 to TRBJ2-2, with 7 bases fitting TRBD1. This CDR3 has 16 amino acids. Germline values: CDR1 SGHAT, CDR2 FQNNGV. J was trimmed by 0 bases and V by 3 bases; bases with no gene match: 4. The CDR3 sequence: CASSFDRASNTGELFF. In DNA form, the CDR3 reads TGTGCCAGCAGCTTCGACAGGGCTTCGAACACCGGGGAGCTGTTTTTT.

This chain connects TRBV11-2 to TRBJ2-5; D remains unclear. The J call may not be correct, given that the DNA end is closer to TRBJ2-7. This CDR3 comprises 16 residues. Germline CDR1 is SGHAT and CDR2 is FQNNGV. As DNA, the CDR3 is TGTGCCAGCAGTCCCACCCCAAGGGCCCAGGACTACGAGCAGTACTTC. It specifies CASSPTPRAQDYEQYF.

V and J are TRBV13 and TRBJ1-6, with TRBD1 matching 7 bases. CDR3 length: 14 residues. After removal of 7 bases from V and 7 bases from J, the junction contained 7 bases not matched to a gene. The V gene's germline CDR1 is PRHDT and CDR2 FYEKMQ (reference sequence). This CDR3 is CASNRQGPNSPLHF. The CDR3 nucleotides are TGTGCCAGCAACCGACAGGGTCCAAATTCACCCCTCCACTTT.

This clone was counted only a few times. This chain joins TRBV25-1 and TRBJ1-1; D is ambiguous. This CDR3 region has 13 residues. Trimming took off 2 bases at V and 1 base at J, with 5 bases between the two ends. The germline CDR1 and CDR2 sequences are MGHDK and SYGVNS. Here the CDR3 DNA reads TGTGCCAGCAGTGAAGCAGGGAACACTGAAGCTTTCTTT. Protein product: CASSEAGNTEAFF.